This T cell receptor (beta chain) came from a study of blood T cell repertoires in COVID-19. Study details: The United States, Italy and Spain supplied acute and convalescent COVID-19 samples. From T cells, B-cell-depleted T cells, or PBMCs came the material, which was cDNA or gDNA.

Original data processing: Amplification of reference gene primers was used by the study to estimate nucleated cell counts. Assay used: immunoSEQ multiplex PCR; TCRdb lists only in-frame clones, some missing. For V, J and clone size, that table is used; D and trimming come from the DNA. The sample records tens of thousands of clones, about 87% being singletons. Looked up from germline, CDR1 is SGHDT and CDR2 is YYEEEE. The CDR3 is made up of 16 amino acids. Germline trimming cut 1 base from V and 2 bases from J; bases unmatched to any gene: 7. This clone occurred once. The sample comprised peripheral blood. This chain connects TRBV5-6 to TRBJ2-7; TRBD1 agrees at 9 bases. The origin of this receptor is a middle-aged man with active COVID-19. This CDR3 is CASSLLGQGDPYEQYF. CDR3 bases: TGTGCCAGCAGCTTGCTGGGACAGGGTGACCCCTACGAGCAGTACTTC.